Listed below are T cell receptor beta chains from one sample, sequenced in a study of blood T cells in healthy people across ages. From the 5' RACE reads, TCRdb called clonotypes with MiXCR, one entry per CDR3 protein. In the table there are more than 500,000 distinct CDR3 sequences, 25% to 30% of which are singletons. The sequenced sample consisted of blood. These receptors all come from a woman in her 70s in good health. CDR3s include the opening cysteine and the closing phenylalanine or tryptophan. D genes are given only for firm matches. For some rows the clone size is stated as once, few or many, or as a class when expanded; others skip it.

D | J | size | V | CDR3 | DNA
NA | TRBJ1-2 | few | TRBV6-5 | CASSYSRGGYTF | TGTGCCAGCAGTTACTCGCGGGGTGGCTACACCTTC
NA | TRBJ2-6 | NA | TRBV18 | CASSPPGPGANVLTF | TGTGCCAGCTCACCACCGGGCCCTGGGGCCAACGTCCTGACTTTC
NA | TRBJ1-2 | NA | TRBV5-6 | CASSGLGGKTANYGYTF | TGTGCCAGCAGCGGGCTAGGAGGGAAGACGGCTAACTATGGCTACACCTTC
NA | TRBJ2-5 | NA | TRBV14 | CASSQVRREQYF | TGTGCCAGCAGCCAAGTTCGTAGGGAGCAGTACTTC
NA | TRBJ2-7 | few | TRBV29-1 | CSATTSYEQYF | TGCAGCGCCACCACTTCCTACGAGCAGTACTTC
NA | TRBJ2-3 | NA | TRBV12-3/TRBV12-4 | CASSLSIGISTDTQYF | TGTGCCAGCAGTCTATCGATAGGGATCAGCACAGATACGCAGTATTTT
NA | TRBJ1-2 | NA | TRBV20-1 | CSARGDMTGNYGYTF | TGCAGTGCTAGAGGGGACATGACGGGTAACTATGGCTACACCTTC
TRBD2 | TRBJ2-7 | NA | TRBV6-1 | CASTASGGYEQYF | TGTGCCAGCACGGCTAGCGGGGGATACGAGCAGTACTTC
NA | TRBJ1-4 | NA | TRBV12-3/TRBV12-4 | CASSLMSGPLFF | TGTGCCAGCAGTTTAATGTCGGGACCGCTGTTTTTT
NA | TRBJ2-1 | few | TRBV5-1 | CASREGSGSGNEQFF | TGCGCCAGCAGGGAGGGGAGCGGGTCCGGAAATGAGCAGTTCTTC
NA | TRBJ2-2 | few | TRBV12-3/TRBV12-4 | CASRGRATGELFF | TGTGCCAGCAGAGGACGGGCCACCGGGGAGCTGTTTTTT